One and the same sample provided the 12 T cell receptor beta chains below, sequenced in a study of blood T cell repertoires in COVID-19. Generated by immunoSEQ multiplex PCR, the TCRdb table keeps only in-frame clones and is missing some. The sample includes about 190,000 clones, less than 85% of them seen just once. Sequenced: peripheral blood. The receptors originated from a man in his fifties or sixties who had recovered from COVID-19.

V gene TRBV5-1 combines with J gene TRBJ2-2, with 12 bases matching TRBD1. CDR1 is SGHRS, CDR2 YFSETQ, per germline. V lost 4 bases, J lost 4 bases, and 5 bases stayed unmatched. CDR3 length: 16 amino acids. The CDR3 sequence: CASSPGQGAGTGELFF. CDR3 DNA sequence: TGCGCCAGCAGCCCGGGACAGGGGGCGGGCACCGGGGAGCTGTTTTTT.

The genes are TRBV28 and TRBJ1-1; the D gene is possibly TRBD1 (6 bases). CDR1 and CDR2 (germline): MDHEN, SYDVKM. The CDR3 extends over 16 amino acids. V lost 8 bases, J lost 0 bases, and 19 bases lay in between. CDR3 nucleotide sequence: TGTGCCAGCCCCCCCTCTCGTTGGGGGCTGAACACTGAAGCTTTCTTT. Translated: CASPPSRWGLNTEAFF.

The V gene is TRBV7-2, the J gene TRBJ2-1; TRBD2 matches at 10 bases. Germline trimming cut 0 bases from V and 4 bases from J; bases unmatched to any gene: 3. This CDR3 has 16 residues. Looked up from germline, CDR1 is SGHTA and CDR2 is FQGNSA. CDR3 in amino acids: CASSLAGSGRYNEQFF. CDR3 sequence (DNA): TGTGCCAGCAGCTTAGCTGGTAGCGGGAGGTACAATGAGCAGTTCTTC.

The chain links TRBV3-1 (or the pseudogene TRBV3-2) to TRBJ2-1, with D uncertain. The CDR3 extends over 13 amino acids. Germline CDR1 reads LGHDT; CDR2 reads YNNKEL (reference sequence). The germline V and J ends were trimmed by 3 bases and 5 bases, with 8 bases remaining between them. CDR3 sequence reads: CASSHSANNEQFF. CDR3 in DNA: TGTGCCAGCAGCCACTCCGCTAACAATGAGCAGTTCTTC.

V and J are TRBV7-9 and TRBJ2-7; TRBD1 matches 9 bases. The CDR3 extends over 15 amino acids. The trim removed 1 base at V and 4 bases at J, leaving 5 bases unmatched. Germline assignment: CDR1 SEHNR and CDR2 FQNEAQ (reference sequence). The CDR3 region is CASSLEADRGYEQYF. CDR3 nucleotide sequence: TGTGCCAGCAGCTTAGAAGCGGACAGGGGTTACGAGCAGTACTTC.

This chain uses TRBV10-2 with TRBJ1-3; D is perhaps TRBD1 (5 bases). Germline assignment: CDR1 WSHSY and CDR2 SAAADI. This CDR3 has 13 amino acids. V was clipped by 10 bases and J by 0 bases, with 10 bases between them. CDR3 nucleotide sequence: TGCGCCACCAGGACAAGCTCTGGAAACACCATATATTTT. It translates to CATRTSSGNTIYF.

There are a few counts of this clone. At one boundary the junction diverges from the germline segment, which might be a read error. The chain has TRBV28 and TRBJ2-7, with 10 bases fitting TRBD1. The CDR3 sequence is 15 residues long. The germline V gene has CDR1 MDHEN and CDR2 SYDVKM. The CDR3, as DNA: TGTGCCAGCAGTGCTCCGACAGGGGGCTCCCACGAGCAGTACTTC. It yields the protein CASSAPTGGSHEQYF. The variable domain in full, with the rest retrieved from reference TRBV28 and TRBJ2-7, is DVKVTQSSRYLVKRTGEKVFLECVQDMDHENMFWYRQDPGLGLRLIYFSYDVKMKEKGDIPEGYSVSREKKERFSLILESASTNQTSMYLCASSAPTGGSHEQYFGPGTRLTVT.

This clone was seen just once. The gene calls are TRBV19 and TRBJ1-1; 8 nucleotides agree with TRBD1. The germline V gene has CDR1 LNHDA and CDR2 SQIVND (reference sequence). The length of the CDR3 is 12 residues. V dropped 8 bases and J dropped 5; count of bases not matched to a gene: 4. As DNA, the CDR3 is TGTGCCAGTGAAGGACAGGGAACTGAAGCTTTCTTT. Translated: CASEGQGTEAFF.

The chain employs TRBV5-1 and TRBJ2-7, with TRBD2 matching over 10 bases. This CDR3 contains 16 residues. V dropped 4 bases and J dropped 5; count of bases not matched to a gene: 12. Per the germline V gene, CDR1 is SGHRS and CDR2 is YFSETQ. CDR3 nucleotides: TGCGCCAGCAGCCTCAAAAAGCGGGAGGGCCTTAACGAGCAGTACTTC. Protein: CASSLKKREGLNEQYF. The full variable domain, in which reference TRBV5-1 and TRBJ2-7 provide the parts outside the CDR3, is KAGVTQTPRYLIKTRGQQVTLSCSPISGHRSVSWYQQTPGQGLQFLFEYFSETQRNKGNFPGRFSGRQFSNSRSEMNVSTLELGDSALYLCASSLKKREGLNEQYFGPGTRLTVT.

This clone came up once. CDR3 in DNA: TGCAGCGTAGATACTAGCGGGAGCGACTACGAGCAGTACTTC. This encodes CSVDTSGSDYEQYF. The chain combines TRBV29-1 with TRBJ2-7, with 11 nucleotides matching TRBD2. Trimming removed 6 bases from V and 3 bases from J; junction bases left unmatched: 7. This CDR3 spans 14 amino acids. Germline-derived CDR1 and CDR2 are SQVTM and ANQGSEA.

In DNA form, the CDR3 reads TGTGCCAGTAGTCCCGAGGGACTAGCGGGAGGAGGAGGAGATACGCAGTATTTT. This sequence encodes CASSPEGLAGGGGDTQYF. The chain joins TRBV19 to TRBJ2-3; 15 nucleotides match TRBD2. J lost 5 bases, V lost 5 bases, and 11 bases had no gene match. The CDR3 is 18 amino acids. Germline values: CDR1 LNHDA, CDR2 SQIVND (reference sequence).

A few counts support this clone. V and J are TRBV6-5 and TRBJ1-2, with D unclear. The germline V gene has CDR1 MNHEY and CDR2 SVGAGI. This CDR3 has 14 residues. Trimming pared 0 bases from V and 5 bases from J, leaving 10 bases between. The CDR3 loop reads CASSYSWRTYGYTF. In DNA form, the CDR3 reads TGTGCCAGCAGTTACTCGTGGAGAACTTATGGCTACACCTTC.